In this sample, the clone carrying this T cell receptor beta chain turned up a few times. What it binds is not known. cDNA serving as the sequencing template came from extracted, reverse transcribed RNA. Some clones are missing from TCRdb's copy, which holds only in-frame ones; the method was immunoSEQ multiplex PCR. The data contain roughly 180,000 clones, roughly 59% of them singletons. Alopecia areata patients provided lesional scalp punch biopsies and peripheral blood, both collected for the study. Sorting separated CD4+ and CD8+ T cells out of PBMCs. The data stem from a study of CD8+ T cells in alopecia areata. The study's findings and limits: Besides other cells, scalp samples also yield sequences of resident alphabeta T cells from normal skin.

In germline, CDR1 is SQVTM, CDR2 ANQGSEA. V lost 4 bases and J 4 bases, leaving 17 bases between the germline ends. This CDR3 region has 16 residues. This TCR derives from a human donor with alopecia areata. The source was CD4+ T cells sorted from blood, collected at week 0. The genes are TRBV29-1 and TRBJ2-6; D tentatively reads TRBD1 or TRBD2 (5 bases each). CDR3 sequence reads: CSVGNKGTAGANVLTF. CDR3 nucleotides: TGCAGCGTTGGAAACAAGGGGACGGCGGGGGCCAACGTCCTGACTTTC.